One T cell receptor beta chain is described in this entry. The record originates from a study of blood T cell repertoires in COVID-19. The CDR3 has 15 residues. Looked up from germline, CDR1 is SGHTA and CDR2 is FQGTGA. V was pared by 5 bases and J by 5 bases, with 17 bases between. In the original processing: Reference gene primers were amplified, and this amplification served to estimate nucleated cell counts. Data came from immunoSEQ multiplex PCR; TCRdb stores just in-frame clones and leaves some out. V, J and clone size were drawn from that table, and D and trimming were deduced from the DNA. The data show about 100,000 clones, about 85% seen once.

The chain links TRBV7-3 to TRBJ2-3; maybe TRBD1 (6 bases). This receptor was identified in a man aged 45-60 years with active or convalescent COVID-19. The sequencing input was peripheral blood. The CDR3 region has the DNA TGTGCCAGCAGCCCAAACAACAGGGCGGGAGATACGCAGTATTTT. It codes for CASSPNNRAGDTQYF.